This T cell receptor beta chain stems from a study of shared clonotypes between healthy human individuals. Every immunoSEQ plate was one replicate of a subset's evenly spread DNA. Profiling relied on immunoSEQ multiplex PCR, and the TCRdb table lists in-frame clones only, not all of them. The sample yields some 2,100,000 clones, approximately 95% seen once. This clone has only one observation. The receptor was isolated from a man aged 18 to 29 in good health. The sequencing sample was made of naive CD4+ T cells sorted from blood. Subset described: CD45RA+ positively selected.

CDR3 sequence (DNA): TGTGCCAGCAGCCCCTCCCCCAGCGCCTTATCTTACGGGGAGCTGTTTTTT. Translating it yields CASSPSPSALSYGELFF. The chain links TRBV7-9 to TRBJ2-2; D is unclear. The CDR3 totals 17 residues. Germline CDR1 SEHNR, CDR2 FQNEAQ (reference sequence). V shed 5 bases and J shed 7 bases, with 23 bases lying between them. Supplemented by reference TRBV7-9 and TRBJ2-2, the full variable domain reads DTGVSQNPRHKITKRGQNVTFRCDPISEHNRLYWYRQTLGQGPEFLTYFQNEAQLEKSRLLSDRFSAERPKGSFSTLEIQRTEQGDSAMYLCASSPSPSALSYGELFFGEGSRLTVL.